This T cell receptor beta chain was sequenced in a study of blood T cell repertoires in COVID-19. Study-wide context: Sites in the United States, Italy and Spain provided acute and convalescent COVID-19 samples. PBMCs, B-cell-depleted T cells, or T cells were the source of the cDNA or gDNA that made up the material.

The CDR3 contains 16 residues. Germline values: CDR1 SGHRS, CDR2 YFSETQ. The trim removed 1 base at V and 4 bases at J, leaving 6 bases unmatched. Original data processing: Reference gene primer amplification yielded estimated nucleated cell counts. The method was immunoSEQ multiplex PCR; TCRdb's version includes in-frame clones alone and lacks a portion of them. Clone size and V and J calls were adopted from that table, with D and trimming inferred from the DNA. The repertoire holds tens of thousands of clones, with more than 75% as singletons. Specimen: peripheral blood. The sequence was obtained from a human donor in a cohort sampled during active COVID-19. V usage is TRBV5-1 and J usage is TRBJ2-1, with TRBD2 identical over 9 bases. CDR3 bases: TGCGCCAGCAGCTTGTGGGCTAGCGGGGAATACAATGAGCAGTTCTTC. It specifies CASSLWASGEYNEQFF.